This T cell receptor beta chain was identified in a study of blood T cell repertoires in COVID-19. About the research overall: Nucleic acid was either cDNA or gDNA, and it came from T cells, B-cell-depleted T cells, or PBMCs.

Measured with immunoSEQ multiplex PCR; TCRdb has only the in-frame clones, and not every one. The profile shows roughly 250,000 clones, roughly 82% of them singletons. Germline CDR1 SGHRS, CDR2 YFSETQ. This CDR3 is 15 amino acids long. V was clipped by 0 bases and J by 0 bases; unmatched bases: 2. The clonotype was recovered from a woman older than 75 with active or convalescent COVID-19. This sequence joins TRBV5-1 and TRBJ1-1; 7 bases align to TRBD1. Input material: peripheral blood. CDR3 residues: CASSLDQGVNTEAFF. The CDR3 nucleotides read TGCGCCAGCAGCTTGGATCAGGGGGTGAACACTGAAGCTTTCTTT. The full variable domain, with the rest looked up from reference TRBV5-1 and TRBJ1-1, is KAGVTQTPRYLIKTRGQQVTLSCSPISGHRSVSWYQQTPGQGLQFLFEYFSETQRNKGNFPGRFSGRQFSNSRSEMNVSTLELGDSALYLCASSLDQGVNTEAFFGQGTRLTVV.